Listed here are 15 T cell receptor beta chains from one sample, sequenced in a study of post-analysis software for immune sequencing data. General study results and limits: Elevated frequency relative to controls characterized several TRBV segments in patients, TRBV5-6, TRBV5-1 and TRBV20-1 among them.

TCR beta libraries were prepared from cDNA with unique molecular identifiers. In TCRdb, the PCR reads were re-called with MiXCR into one record per CDR3 protein. Of around 500,000 distinct CDR3 sequences listed, around 31% were seen once; the top ten hold around 6.1%. These receptors have no known antigen. The sequenced sample was blood. Every receptor here comes from a girl between 2 and 17 years old with multiple sclerosis.

This clonotype was recorded a few times. The chain carries TRBV5-1 and TRBJ2-7; TRBD1 matches 10 bases. The CDR3 is made up of 13 amino acids. The ends lost 4 bases at V and 9 bases at J; junction bases unmatched: 7. CDR1 and CDR2 (germline): SGHRS, YFSETQ. The CDR3 loop reads CASSPGTGAMQYF. Here the CDR3 DNA reads TGCGCCAGCAGCCCCGGGACAGGGGCGATGCAGTACTTC.

V usage is TRBV20-1 and J usage is TRBJ2-5; weak D call: TRBD1 (6 bases). Germline V gene data show CDR1 as DFQATT and CDR2 as SNEGSKA (reference sequence). V dropped 6 bases and J dropped 1 base, with 18 bases sitting between them. This CDR3 is 15 amino acids long. The CDR3 here is CSARDGTRGQETQYF. The CDR3 DNA sequence: TGCAGTGCCCGAGACGGGACAAGGGGCCAAGAGACCCAGTACTTC.

A few counts support this clonotype. The genes are TRBV28 and TRBJ2-5; the match to TRBD1 covers 8 bases. The J segment lost 12 bases and the V segment lost 5 bases, leaving 17 bases of the junction unmatched. Germline V gene lookup returns CDR1 MDHEN and CDR2 SYDVKM. CDR3 length equals 15 residues. As DNA, the CDR3 is TGTGCCAGCAGTCCGGACAGGGCGGGATCTTCTGTAGAGTACTTC. This gives the protein CASSPDRAGSSVEYF.

This clonotype occurred a few times. The gene calls are TRBV4-2 and TRBJ1-1, with a possible D match to TRBD1 (5 bases). This CDR3 is built from 14 residues. Germline lookup yields CDR1 LGHNA and CDR2 YNFKEQ. Between the trimmed V and J ends, which lost 2 bases and 8 bases, there was a span of 15 bases. CDR3 sequence: CASSQQRIEGEAFF. For the CDR3, the DNA is TGTGCCAGCAGCCAACAAAGAATCGAGGGGGAAGCTTTCTTT.

The rearrangement joins TRBV28 to TRBJ1-1, with D hard to call. This CDR3 spans 15 amino acids. The V and J ends lost 7 bases and 8 bases respectively, with 23 bases between them. Germline assignment: CDR1 MDHEN and CDR2 SYDVKM. The CDR3 DNA is TGTGCCAGCACTCCACCGAGGGCGGGGAACGGGGAAGCTTTCTTT. Amino acid sequence: CASTPPRAGNGEAFF.

The V and J genes are TRBV14 and TRBJ1-1, with D possibly being TRBD1 (5 bases). The CDR3 loop spans 13 amino acids. The germline gives CDR1 SGHDN, CDR2 FVKESK. V was shortened by 2 bases and J by 7 bases, with 11 bases between the two germline ends. CDR3 DNA sequence: TGTGCCAGCAGCCAAACGGGACGGTATGAAGCTTTCTTT. Translating gives CASSQTGRYEAFF.

The CDR3 coding sequence is TGTGCCACCAGCACCGACAGAGAGACCCAGTACTTC. Protein sequence: CATSTDRETQYF. The V gene is TRBV15, the J gene TRBJ2-5; tentative D call: TRBD1 (5 bases). Germline-derived CDR1 and CDR2 are LNHNV and YYDKDF (reference sequence). V was trimmed by 4 bases and J by 4 bases, leaving 7 bases between them. The CDR3 contains 12 residues.

In its sample, this clonotype was seen a few times. The chain is built from TRBV4-1 and TRBJ1-1; no clear D gene. This CDR3 is 16 amino acids long. The V and J ends lost 1 base and 2 bases respectively, with 14 bases between them. Germline V lookup: CDR1 MGHRA, CDR2 YSYEKL. The CDR3 region is CASSQGNRGANTEAFF. The CDR3 DNA reads as TGCGCCAGCAGCCAAGGTAATCGGGGTGCAAACACTGAAGCTTTCTTT.

This clonotype was picked up a small number of times. The CDR3 nucleotides read TGTGCCATCAGTGAGGACGATAATAAGCAGTACTTC. This encodes CAISEDDNKQYF. The chain carries TRBV10-3 and TRBJ2-7; D gene unclear. Germline V CDR1 and CDR2: ENHRY, SYGVKD. The CDR3 is made up of 12 amino acids. V was trimmed by 2 bases and J by 8 bases, leaving 10 bases between them.

This clonotype was observed a single time. The V and J genes are TRBV5-1 and TRBJ1-1, with D perhaps TRBD1 (6 bases). The CDR3 spans 14 residues. The germline V gene encodes CDR1 SGHRS and CDR2 YFSETQ. V gave up 1 base and J gave up 4 bases, with 11 bases separating them. CDR3 region: CASSLWGQSTEAFF. CDR3 nucleotides: TGCGCCAGCAGCTTGTGGGGGCAGAGCACTGAAGCTTTCTTT.

This clonotype came up a few times. V and J are TRBV10-2 and TRBJ2-7; weak D call: TRBD1 (6 bases). Germline CDR1 reads WSHSY; CDR2 reads SAAADI. CDR3 length equals 15 residues. Deletions cut 3 bases from V and 0 bases from J, with 12 bases between. The CDR3 is CASSERTDASYEQYF. For the CDR3, the DNA is TGCGCCAGCAGTGAACGGACAGACGCCTCCTACGAGCAGTACTTC.

The chain joins TRBV10-3 to TRBJ2-1; TRBD2 agrees at 7 bases. CDR1 is ENHRY and CDR2 is SYGVKD in the germline V gene. After removal of 0 bases from V and 5 bases from J, the junction contained 10 bases not matched to a gene. The CDR3 length is 17 residues. CDR3 amino acids: CAISESFVAAGNNEQFF. The CDR3 DNA is TGTGCCATCAGTGAGTCATTTGTTGCAGCGGGGAACAATGAGCAGTTCTTC.

The chain combines TRBV27 with TRBJ1-2, with 10 nucleotides matching TRBD1. This CDR3 comprises 17 residues. Germline CDR1 and CDR2: MNHEY and SMNVEV (reference sequence). The V and J ends lost 6 bases and 4 bases, in that order; junction bases with no gene match: 14. This CDR3 reads CASRYYSGTGVGYGYTF. CDR3 sequence (DNA): TGTGCCAGCAGATACTACTCTGGGACAGGGGTGGGCTATGGCTACACCTTC.

The chain employs TRBV20-1 and TRBJ2-1, with D perhaps TRBD1 (6 bases). The CDR3 is 15 amino acids. V lost 6 bases to trimming and J lost 0 bases, with 15 bases between them. Germline values: CDR1 DFQATT, CDR2 SNEGSKA (reference sequence). Written as DNA, the CDR3 is TGCAGTGCCACCCACAGGGCCAGCTCCTACAATGAGCAGTTCTTC. Translation gives CSATHRASSYNEQFF.

This chain connects TRBV18 to TRBJ2-1; a weak D match, TRBD1 (6 bases). The V gene's germline CDR1 is KGHSH and CDR2 LQKENI. The CDR3 is made up of 16 amino acids. V was shortened by 6 bases and J by 0 bases, with 15 bases between the two germline ends. CDR3 nucleotide sequence: TGTGCCAGCTCCCGTCGGACAGAGAGCTCCTACAATGAGCAGTTCTTC. It is translated as CASSRRTESSYNEQFF.